This T cell receptor beta chain was recorded in a study of cytomegalovirus exposure and HLA in healthy donors. CDR3 size: 12 residues. The V end was cut by 6 bases, the J end by 7 bases, with 10 bases between. Germline-derived CDR1 and CDR2 are MNHEY and SVGAGI. Both 60 Vbeta primers and 13 Jbeta primers went into the PCR. This table comes from immunoSEQ multiplex PCR, and its TCRdb copy is limited to in-frame clones, with some not included. Of more than 100,000 clones listed, around 79% are singletons. The chain combines TRBV6-5 with TRBJ1-5, with D maybe TRBD1 (6 bases). This clonotype was sampled from a woman aged 40 to 55 in good health and CMV-seronegative. What was sequenced was PBMCs. CDR3 residues: CASSSQGQPQHF. The CDR3 DNA reads as TGTGCCAGCAGCTCACAGGGACAGCCCCAGCATTTT.